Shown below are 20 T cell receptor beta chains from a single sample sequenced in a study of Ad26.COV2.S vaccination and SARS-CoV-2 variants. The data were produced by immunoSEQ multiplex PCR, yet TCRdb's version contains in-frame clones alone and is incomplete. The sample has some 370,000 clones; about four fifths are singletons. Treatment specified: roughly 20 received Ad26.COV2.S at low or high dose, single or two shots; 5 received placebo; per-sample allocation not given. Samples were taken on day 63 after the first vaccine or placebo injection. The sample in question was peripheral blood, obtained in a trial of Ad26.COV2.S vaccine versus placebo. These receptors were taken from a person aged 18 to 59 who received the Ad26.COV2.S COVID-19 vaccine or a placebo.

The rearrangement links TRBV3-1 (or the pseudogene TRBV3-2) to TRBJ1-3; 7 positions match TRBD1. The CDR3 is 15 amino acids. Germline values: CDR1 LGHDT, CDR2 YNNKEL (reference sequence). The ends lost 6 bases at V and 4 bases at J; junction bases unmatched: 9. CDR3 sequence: CASSRQGNLGNTIYF. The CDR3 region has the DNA TGTGCCAGCAGTAGACAGGGAAACCTCGGAAACACCATATATTTT.

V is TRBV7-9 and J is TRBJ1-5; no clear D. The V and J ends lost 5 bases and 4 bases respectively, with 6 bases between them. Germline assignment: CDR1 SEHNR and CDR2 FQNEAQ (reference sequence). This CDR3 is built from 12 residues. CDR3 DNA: TGTGCCAGCAGCCATTCTAATCAGCCCCAGCATTTT. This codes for CASSHSNQPQHF.

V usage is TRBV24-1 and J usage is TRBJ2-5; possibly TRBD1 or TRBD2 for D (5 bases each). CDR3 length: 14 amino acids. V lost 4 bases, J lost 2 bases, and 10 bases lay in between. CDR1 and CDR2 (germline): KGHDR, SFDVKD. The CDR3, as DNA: TGTGCCACCAGTGAGGGACCTTATCAAGAGACCCAGTACTTC. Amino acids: CATSEGPYQETQYF.

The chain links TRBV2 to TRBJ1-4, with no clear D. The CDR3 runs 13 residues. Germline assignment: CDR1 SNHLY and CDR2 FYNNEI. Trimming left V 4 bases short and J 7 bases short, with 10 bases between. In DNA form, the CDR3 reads TGTGCCAGCAGTGCGTTAGTAGTTGAAAAACTGTTTTTT. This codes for CASSALVVEKLFF.

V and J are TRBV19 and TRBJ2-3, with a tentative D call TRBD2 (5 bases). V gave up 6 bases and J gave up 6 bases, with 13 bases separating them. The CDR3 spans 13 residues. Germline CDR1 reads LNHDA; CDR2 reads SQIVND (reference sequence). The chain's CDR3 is CASRSSLVDTQYF. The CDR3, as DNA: TGTGCCAGTAGGTCTAGCTTGGTGGATACGCAGTATTTT.

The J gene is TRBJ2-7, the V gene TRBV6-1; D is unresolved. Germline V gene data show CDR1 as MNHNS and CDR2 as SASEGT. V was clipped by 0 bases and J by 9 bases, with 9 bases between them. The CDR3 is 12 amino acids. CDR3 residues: CASSEAQLGQYF. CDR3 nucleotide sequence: TGTGCCAGCAGTGAAGCCCAGTTGGGGCAGTACTTC.

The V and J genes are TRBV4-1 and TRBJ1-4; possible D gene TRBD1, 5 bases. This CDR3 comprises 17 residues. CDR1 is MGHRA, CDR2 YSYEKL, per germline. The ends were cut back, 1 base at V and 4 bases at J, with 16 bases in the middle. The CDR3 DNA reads TGCGCCAGCAGCCAAGGAAGTCTGGGGCGGATTAATGAAAAACTGTTTTTT. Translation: CASSQGSLGRINEKLFF.

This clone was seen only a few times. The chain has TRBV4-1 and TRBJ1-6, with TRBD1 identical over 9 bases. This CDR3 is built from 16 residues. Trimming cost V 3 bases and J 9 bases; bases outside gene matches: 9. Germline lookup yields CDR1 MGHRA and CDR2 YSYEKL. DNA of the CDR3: TGCGCCAGCAGCCATACTGGACAGGGGCTGAGTTCACCCCTCCACTTT. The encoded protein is CASSHTGQGLSSPLHF.

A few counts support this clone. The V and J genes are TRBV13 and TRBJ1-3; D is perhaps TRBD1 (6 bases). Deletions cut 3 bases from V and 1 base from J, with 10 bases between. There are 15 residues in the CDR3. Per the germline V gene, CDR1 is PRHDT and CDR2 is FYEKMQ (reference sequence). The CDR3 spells CASSFDRRSGNTIYF. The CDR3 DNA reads TGTGCCAGCAGCTTTGACAGGAGATCTGGAAACACCATATATTTT.

The CDR3 region has the DNA TGTGCCAGCAGCCGCCTTGACGACGGCTACGAGCAGTACTTC. Translated, it gives CASSRLDDGYEQYF. V usage is TRBV4-2 and J usage is TRBJ2-7; no firm D call. CDR1 is LGHNA, CDR2 YNFKEQ, per germline. The CDR3 contains 14 residues. The V end was cut by 4 bases, the J end by 3 bases, with 13 bases between.

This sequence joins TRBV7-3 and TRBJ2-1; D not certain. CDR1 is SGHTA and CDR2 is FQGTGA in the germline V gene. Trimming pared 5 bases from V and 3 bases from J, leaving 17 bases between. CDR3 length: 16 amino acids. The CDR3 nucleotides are TGTGCCAGCAGCCCCACTATAGAATCAGGCTACAATGAGCAGTTCTTC. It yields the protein CASSPTIESGYNEQFF.

The CDR3 DNA reads TGTGCCAGCAGCCGAGATGGGGCGGGCGGAACTGAAGCTTTCTTT. Translated: CASSRDGAGGTEAFF. The chain uses TRBV11-3 and TRBJ1-1; a weak D match, TRBD1 (5 bases). The CDR3 contains 15 residues. Trimming shortened V by 5 bases and J by 5 bases, and 18 bases separated the two germline ends. Germline-derived CDR1 and CDR2 are SGHNT and YENEEA.

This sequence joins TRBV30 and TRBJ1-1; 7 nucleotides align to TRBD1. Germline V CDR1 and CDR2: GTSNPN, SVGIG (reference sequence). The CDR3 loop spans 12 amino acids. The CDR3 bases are TGTGCACAACAGGGGTCTCGCGCTGAAGCTTTCTTT. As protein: CAQQGSRAEAFF.

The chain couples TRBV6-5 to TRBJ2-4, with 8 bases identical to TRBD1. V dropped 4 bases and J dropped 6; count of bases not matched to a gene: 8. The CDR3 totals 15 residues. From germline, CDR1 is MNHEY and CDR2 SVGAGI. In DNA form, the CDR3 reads TGTGCCAGCAGTTTTAGGACAGGGTCACCAAACATTCAGTACTTC. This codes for CASSFRTGSPNIQYF.

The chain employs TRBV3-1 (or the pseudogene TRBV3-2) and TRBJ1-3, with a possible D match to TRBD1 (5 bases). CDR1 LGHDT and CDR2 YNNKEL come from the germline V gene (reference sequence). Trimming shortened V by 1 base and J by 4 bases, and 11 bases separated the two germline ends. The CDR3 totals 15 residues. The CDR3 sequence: CASSQVRGAGNTIYF. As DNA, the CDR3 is TGTGCCAGCAGCCAAGTGCGAGGGGCCGGAAACACCATATATTTT.

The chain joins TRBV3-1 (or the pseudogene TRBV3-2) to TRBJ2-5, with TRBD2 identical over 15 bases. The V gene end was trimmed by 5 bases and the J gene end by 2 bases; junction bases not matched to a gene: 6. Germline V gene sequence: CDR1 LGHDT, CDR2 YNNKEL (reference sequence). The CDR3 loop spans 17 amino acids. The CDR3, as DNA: TGTGCCAGCAGCTTGGGACTAGCGGGGGGATGGCAAGAGACCCAGTACTTC. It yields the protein CASSLGLAGGWQETQYF.

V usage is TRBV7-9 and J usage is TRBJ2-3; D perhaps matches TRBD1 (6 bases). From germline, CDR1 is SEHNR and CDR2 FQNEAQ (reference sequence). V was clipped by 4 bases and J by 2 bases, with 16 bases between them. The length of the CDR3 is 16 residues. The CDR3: CASSSRGPELTDTQYF. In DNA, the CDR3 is TGTGCCAGCAGCTCCAGGGGACCTGAACTCACAGATACGCAGTATTTT.

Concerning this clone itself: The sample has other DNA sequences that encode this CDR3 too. CDR3 bases: TGTGCCAGCAGCCAAGGGAGACTGGGAGAGACCCAGTACTTC. Translation: CASSQGRLGETQYF. The chain couples TRBV4-2 to TRBJ2-5; D ambiguous. Per the germline V gene, CDR1 is LGHNA and CDR2 is YNFKEQ. The CDR3 sequence is 14 residues long. The V gene lost 1 base and the J gene lost 4 bases, with 10 bases spanning the gap.

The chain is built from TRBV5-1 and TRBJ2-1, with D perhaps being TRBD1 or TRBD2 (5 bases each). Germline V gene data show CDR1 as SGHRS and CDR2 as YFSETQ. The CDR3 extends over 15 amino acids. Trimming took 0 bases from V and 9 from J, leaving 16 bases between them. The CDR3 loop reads CASSLAPAVGTEQFF. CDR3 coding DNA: TGCGCCAGCAGCTTGGCCCCGGCGGTCGGGACTGAGCAGTTCTTC. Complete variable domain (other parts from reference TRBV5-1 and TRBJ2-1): KAGVTQTPRYLIKTRGQQVTLSCSPISGHRSVSWYQQTPGQGLQFLFEYFSETQRNKGNFPGRFSGRQFSNSRSEMNVSTLELGDSALYLCASSLAPAVGTEQFFGPGTRLTVL.

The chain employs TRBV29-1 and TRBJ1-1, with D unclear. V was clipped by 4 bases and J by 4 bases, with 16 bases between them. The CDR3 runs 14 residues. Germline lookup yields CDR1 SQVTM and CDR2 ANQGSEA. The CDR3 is CSVATLEGGTEAFF. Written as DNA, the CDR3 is TGCAGCGTTGCCACTCTGGAGGGTGGCACTGAAGCTTTCTTT.